These 14 T cell receptor beta chains share one sample of origin, sequenced in a study of regulatory and conventional T cells in RAG deficiency. Blood CD4+ CD25-high CD127-low regulatory T cells supplied the genomic DNA template. Here immunoSEQ multiplex PCR was the method, and the copy in TCRdb shows in-frame clones only, minus some. This sample has roughly 30,000 clones, with about 89% found just once. This same sample was also taken into another study, of regulatory T cells. That report adds: The PCR used 52 TRBV and 13 TRBJ primers.

The sample was Tregs sorted from blood. Receptors originate from a human donor in good health.

There are a few counts of this clone. The rearrangement links TRBV19 to TRBJ1-6; D remains ambiguous. This CDR3 region has 15 residues. V lost 1 base and J lost 4, with 8 bases in between. Per germline, CDR1 LNHDA and CDR2 SQIVND (reference sequence). The CDR3 sequence: CASSIGGPYNSPLHF. Written as DNA, the CDR3 is TGTGCCAGTAGTATAGGTGGACCGTATAATTCACCCCTCCACTTT.

The V and J genes are TRBV7-6 and TRBJ2-5; D remains ambiguous. Germline CDR1 is SGHVS and CDR2 is FNYEAQ. This CDR3 is built from 14 residues. V was clipped by 0 bases and J by 4 bases, with 9 bases between them. This chain's CDR3 is CASSLAPIRETQYF. The DNA for the CDR3 is TGTGCCAGCAGCTTAGCGCCCATTCGAGAGACCCAGTACTTC.

In the case of this clone: A read error may account for a junction end that differs from germline. The chain links TRBV7-3 to TRBJ2-1, with D perhaps TRBD2 (5 bases). Germline assignment: CDR1 SGHTA and CDR2 FQGTGA. The CDR3 extends over 14 amino acids. The DNA for the CDR3 is TGTGCCAGCAGTCCAGGATTTGAGCGGTCTTCAAAGGTCTTC. Translation: CASSPGFERSSKVF.

J is TRBJ1-2 and V is TRBV5-1; D is unresolved. Germline CDR1 SGHRS, CDR2 YFSETQ. The CDR3 contains 14 residues. The ends were cut back, 0 bases at V and 4 bases at J, with 10 bases in the middle. CDR3 residues: CASSLDFYAYGYTF. CDR3 DNA: TGCGCCAGCAGCTTGGATTTTTACGCCTATGGCTACACCTTC. Supplemented by reference TRBV5-1 and TRBJ1-2, the full variable domain reads KAGVTQTPRYLIKTRGQQVTLSCSPISGHRSVSWYQQTPGQGLQFLFEYFSETQRNKGNFPGRFSGRQFSNSRSEMNVSTLELGDSALYLCASSLDFYAYGYTFGSGTRLTVV.

The rearrangement uses TRBV4-2 and TRBJ1-1, with TRBD1 as a possible D gene (5 bases). Germline CDR1 LGHNA, CDR2 YNFKEQ. The V gene lost 4 bases and the J gene lost 7 bases, with 22 bases spanning the gap. The CDR3 covers 16 residues. The CDR3 region is CASSPRSRGVRFEAFF. The CDR3 DNA follows: TGTGCCAGCAGCCCACGCTCCCGAGGGGTGCGGTTTGAAGCTTTCTTT.

This clone was seen a single time. The V gene is TRBV5-1, the J gene TRBJ2-5; tentatively, D is TRBD2 (5 bases). CDR1 and CDR2 (germline): SGHRS, YFSETQ. The CDR3 consists of 13 residues. The V and J ends lost 6 bases and 5 bases respectively, with 14 bases between them. CDR3 sequence (DNA): TGCGCCAGCACCCTAGCCAACGATGAGACCCAGTACTTC. This gives the protein CASTLANDETQYF.

This rearrangement joins TRBV5-1 to TRBJ2-7; no clear D. Germline lookup yields CDR1 SGHRS and CDR2 YFSETQ. The CDR3 has 12 residues. Trimming stripped 4 bases from V and 0 bases from J, with 5 bases between. As DNA, the CDR3 is TGCGCCAGCAGCAAGGGCTCCTACGAGCAGTACTTC. This encodes CASSKGSYEQYF.

V gene TRBV5-1 combines with J gene TRBJ1-2; D unclear. The CDR3 spans 14 residues. Germline V gene sequence: CDR1 SGHRS, CDR2 YFSETQ. The V gene lost 4 bases and the J gene lost 5 bases, with 15 bases spanning the gap. CDR3 DNA sequence: TGCGCCAGCAGCGCTAGCCGGGCGCCTTATGGCTACACCTTC. Encoded protein: CASSASRAPYGYTF. Filled out from reference TRBV5-1 and TRBJ1-2, the complete variable domain reads KAGVTQTPRYLIKTRGQQVTLSCSPISGHRSVSWYQQTPGQGLQFLFEYFSETQRNKGNFPGRFSGRQFSNSRSEMNVSTLELGDSALYLCASSASRAPYGYTFGSGTRLTVV.

J is TRBJ2-5 and V is TRBV4-2; D unclear. V lost 1 base to trimming and J lost 5 bases, with 14 bases between them. Germline V CDR1 and CDR2: LGHNA, YNFKEQ. The CDR3 consists of 15 residues. The CDR3 DNA follows: TGTGCCAGCAGCCAAGTCGTTCCTCAAAGGGAGACCCAGTACTTC. Amino acids: CASSQVVPQRETQYF.

The chain recombines TRBV7-2 with TRBJ1-1; no firm D call. This CDR3 contains 13 residues. The germline V and J ends were trimmed by 0 bases and 7 bases, with 9 bases remaining between them. Germline CDR1 reads SGHTA; CDR2 reads FQGNSA. This CDR3 is CASSLARSLEAFF. The CDR3 nucleotides are TGTGCCAGCAGCTTAGCACGGTCGCTTGAAGCTTTCTTT.

This chain links TRBV20-1 with TRBJ2-3; D not resolved. Germline V gene data show CDR1 as DFQATT and CDR2 as SNEGSKA (reference sequence). This CDR3 is 11 amino acids long. V was trimmed by 5 bases and J by 7 bases, leaving 10 bases between them. CDR3: CSASRHNTQYF. CDR3 bases: TGCAGTGCTTCCCGACATAATACGCAGTATTTT.

The chain carries TRBV7-8 and TRBJ1-2; 7 positions match TRBD1. The J segment lost 5 bases and the V segment lost 7 bases, leaving 13 bases of the junction unmatched. CDR3 length equals 15 residues. CDR1 is SGHVS and CDR2 is FQNEAQ in the germline V gene. This chain's CDR3 is CASTPNRGGAYGYTF. CDR3 sequence (DNA): TGTGCCAGCACCCCTAACAGGGGAGGGGCTTATGGCTACACCTTC.

The CDR3 DNA reads as TGTGCCAGCAGTTTCTCGAGCACAGGGGGTGAAAAACTGTTTTTT. It encodes CASSFSSTGGEKLFF. The genes are TRBV28 and TRBJ1-4; 8 bases are shared with TRBD1. Trimming cost V 3 bases and J 7 bases; bases outside gene matches: 7. The CDR3 runs 15 residues. Germline V gene lookup returns CDR1 MDHEN and CDR2 SYDVKM.

The V call is TRBV5-1, the J call TRBJ2-1, with 7 bases fitting TRBD1. CDR3 length: 15 amino acids. The junction had 9 bases not matched to a gene; V was cut back by 0 bases and J by 9 bases. CDR1 SGHRS and CDR2 YFSETQ come from the germline V gene. CDR3 protein: CASSLADRDFGEQFF. In DNA form, the CDR3 reads TGCGCCAGCAGCTTGGCCGACAGGGATTTCGGTGAGCAGTTCTTC.